This note documents a single TCR beta chain sequence. This specimen comes from a study of T cell repertoires in cytomegalovirus infection. MiXCR, applied by TCRdb to the reads, yields one record per CDR3 protein. The sample has hundreds of thousands of distinct CDR3 sequences, approximately 24% seen once. V dropped 6 bases and J dropped 0 bases, with 14 bases sitting between them. This CDR3 spans 16 amino acids. Germline CDR1 SGHVS, CDR2 FQNEAQ. The chain has TRBV7-8 and TRBJ1-4, with TRBD1 as a possible D gene (6 bases). Material for sequencing was CD8+ T cells from PBMCs. This clonotype originated in a human donor in good health (CMV status not recorded). Some clones in this sample may be carry-over from other donors' samples. The CDR3 sequence is CASRKDRESTNEKLFF. The CDR3 DNA is TGTGCCAGCAGAAAGGACAGAGAATCAACTAATGAAAAACTGTTTTTT.